This T cell receptor (beta chain) originates from a study of tumor-infiltrating lymphocytes in localized non-small cell lung cancer (dated by TCRdb to about 2021). In the study overall: The cohort covered several histologies, both smokers and never-smokers, and patients whose samples were collected after neoadjuvant chemotherapy. Each patient provided resected tumor tissue plus uninvolved lung tissue from the same patient, with the uninvolved lung tissue described as non-adjacent to the tumor. The same patients underwent several integrated assays, with TCR sequencing performed together with flow cytometry, multiplex immunofluorescence, RNA-seq, exome sequencing and proteomics. In total, the ICON cohort was made up of 150 surgical patients who had localized non-small cell lung cancer and whose tumors were resected. A total of fewer than 60 patients were included in the paired tumor versus uninvolved lung comparison of immunoSEQ T-cell fraction. Findings and caveats that apply to the study as a whole: Because different assays used different pieces of the same tissue, technical variation could not be distinguished from intratumor heterogeneity. The TCR-derived T-cell fraction showed no difference between the flow cytometry-defined immunotypes IM1 (good prognosis) and IM2 (poor prognosis). Assay coverage varied across patients depending on available tissue quantity, so only a subset of the cohort had TCR sequencing. Recurrence-free survival showed no association with tumor T-cell fraction measured by TCR sequencing (p = 0.61). In line with immunofluorescence CD3 counts, TCRbeta sequencing supported higher T cell infiltration in tumors compared with uninvolved lung tissue.

Enrollment in ICON was initiated in 2016, and the last patient was enrolled in 2018. In a subcohort of 76 patients, fresh tumor and matched uninvolved tissue were collected for in-depth immune analyses, with TCR sequencing among those analyses. DNA isolated from bulk tissue, without cell sorting, was used for TCR sequencing. The T-cell fraction in tumor and uninvolved lung tissue was obtained from TCR sequencing using the immunoSEQ assay. The authors' pipeline ran thus. For survival analysis, patients were split into high (upper tertile) and low (lower two tertiles) T-cell fraction groups and compared by log-rank test. A signed-rank test was used to test paired tumor versus uninvolved lung differences in T-cell fraction. In its TCRdb copy, this immuneACCESS table keeps in-frame sequences only and misses some clones. Where compared with another copy, unresolved V genes explain less than half of these, and the others have no known cause. That table supplies the V and J calls and clone size; D and trimming were determined from the DNA. The table for this sample lists 20,000 to 30,000 clones; around 73% of them were counted only once. The ten largest account for 5.5% to 7% of the sample.

Remarks on this clone: The antigen this receptor binds is unknown. Base qualities are not at hand, and no much larger clone is one base apart.

The CDR3 measures 14 amino acids from cysteine to phenylalanine. Of all the DNA, just the CDR3 is kept, 42 bases in frame from base 1. As encoded in the germline V gene, CDR1 is SGDLS while CDR2 is YYNGEE. V loses 0 bases of germline sequence and J loses 7 bases, and the interval between the two ends is 11 bases. The receptor chain draws on TRBV9 and TRBJ1-3, and the D gene may be TRBD1, 5 bases matching. The sequenced sample consisted of lung tumor tissue. The clonotype originates from a human donor with non-small cell lung cancer. The CDR3 loop reads CASSVGDDSNTIYF. At the DNA level, the sequence is TGTGCCAGCAGCGTAGGGGACGACTCGAACACCATATATTTT.